The source of this TCR beta chain is a study of graft-versus-host responses after intestinal transplantation. Study-level information: Every one of the recipients received anti-thymocyte globulin induction and afterwards took tacrolimus and steroids for 3 to 4 years.

Comments on this clone: Its antigen is still unknown.

General study points: Those patients showing graft-donor T cell macrochimerism displayed high graft-versus-host to host-versus-graft clonal ratios in allografts.

Sequencing used immunoSEQ multiplex PCR; TCRdb keeps in-frame clones, though not all of them. This repertoire shows 95,000 to 150,000 clones, about 93% found once; its top ten account for 0.095% to 0.15%. The clonotype comes from a human donor who received an intestinal transplant. The material sequenced was unstimulated CD4+ T cells sorted from spleen or lymph node cells, taken before intestinal transplant.

CDR3 residues: CASSPGQGSNQPQHF. The DNA for the CDR3 is TGCGCCAGCAGCCCCGGACAGGGAAGCAATCAGCCCCAGCATTTT. The chain joins TRBV5-1 to TRBJ1-5, with 8 bases matching TRBD1. J lost 1 base, V lost 4 bases, and 4 bases had no gene match. In germline, CDR1 is SGHRS, CDR2 YFSETQ. CDR3 size: 15 residues.